This T cell receptor (beta chain) is drawn from a study of cytomegalovirus exposure and HLA in healthy donors. Whole-study findings and limits: A previous analysis found most TCR beta V segments productive roughly 87% or roughly 30% of the time. Most CMV-associated TCR beta chains appeared HLA-restricted in a later analysis. A later analysis found common viral pathogens apparently linked to several of the most significant clusters. Relative to equally common others, HLA-associated TCR beta chains showed greater clonal expansion in a later analysis.

This clone was recorded only once. Its specificity is unknown. The PCR was carried out with 60 Vbeta primers and 13 Jbeta primers. Produced via immunoSEQ multiplex PCR; TCRdb's table is partial and in-frame only. Found here are 100,000 to 150,000 clones, roughly 85% of them singletons; the top ten hold about 3.7%. Specimen: PBMCs. The sequence was collected from a woman aged 40 to 55 in good health and CMV-seropositive.

The CDR3 coding sequence is TGTGCCATCAGTTCGGGAGGAGGAAATTCACCCCTCCACTTT. It is translated as CAISSGGGNSPLHF. The genes are TRBV10-3 and TRBJ1-6; D uncertain. V dropped 5 bases and J dropped 7 bases, with 12 bases sitting between them. Germline assignment: CDR1 ENHRY and CDR2 SYGVKD. The CDR3 totals 14 residues.